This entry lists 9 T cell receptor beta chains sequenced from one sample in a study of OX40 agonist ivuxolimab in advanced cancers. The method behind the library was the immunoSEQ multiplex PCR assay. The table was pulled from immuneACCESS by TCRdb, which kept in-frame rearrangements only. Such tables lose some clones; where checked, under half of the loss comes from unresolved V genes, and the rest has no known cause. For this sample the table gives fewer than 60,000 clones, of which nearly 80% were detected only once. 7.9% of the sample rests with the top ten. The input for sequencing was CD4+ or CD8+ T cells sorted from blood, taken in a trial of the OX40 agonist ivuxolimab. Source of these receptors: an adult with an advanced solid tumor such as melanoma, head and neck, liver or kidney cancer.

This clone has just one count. As DNA, the CDR3 is TGTGCCACCAAGACTAGCGGGAGGGAGCAGTTCTTC. It is translated as CATKTSGREQFF. The chain is built from TRBV6-5 and TRBJ2-1, with 13 bases that match TRBD2. J gave up 10 bases and V 10 bases, and 4 bases lay outside the gene matches. The V gene's germline CDR1 is MNHEY and CDR2 SVGAGI. The CDR3 runs to 12 residues.

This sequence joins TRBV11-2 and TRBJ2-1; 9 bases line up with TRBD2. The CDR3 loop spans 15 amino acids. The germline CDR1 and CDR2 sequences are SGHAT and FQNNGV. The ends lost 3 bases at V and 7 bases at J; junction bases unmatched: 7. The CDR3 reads CASSLHSGSINEQFF. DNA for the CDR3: TGTGCCAGCAGCTTGCATAGCGGGAGCATTAATGAGCAGTTCTTC.

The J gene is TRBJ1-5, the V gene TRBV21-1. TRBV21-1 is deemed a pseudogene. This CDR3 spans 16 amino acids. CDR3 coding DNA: TGTGCCAGCAGCGAAAAATGGGGGGGCTTTAATCAGCCCCAGCATTTT. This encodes CASSEKWGGFNQPQHF.

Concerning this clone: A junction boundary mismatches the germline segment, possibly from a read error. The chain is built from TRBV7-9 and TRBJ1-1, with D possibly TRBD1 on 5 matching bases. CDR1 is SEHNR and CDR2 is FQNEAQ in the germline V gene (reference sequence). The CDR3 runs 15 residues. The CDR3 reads CASSLASGGDTEAFF. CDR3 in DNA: TGTGCCAGCAGTTTAGCCAGTGGAGGGGACACTGAAGCTTTCTTT.

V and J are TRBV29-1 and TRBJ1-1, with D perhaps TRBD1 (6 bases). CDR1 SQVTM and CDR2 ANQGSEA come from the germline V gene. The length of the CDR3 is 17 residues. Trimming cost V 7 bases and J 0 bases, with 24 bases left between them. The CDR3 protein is CSGRAFTGRGMNTEAFF. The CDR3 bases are TGCAGCGGGAGGGCGTTCACGGGTAGGGGGATGAACACTGAAGCTTTCTTT.

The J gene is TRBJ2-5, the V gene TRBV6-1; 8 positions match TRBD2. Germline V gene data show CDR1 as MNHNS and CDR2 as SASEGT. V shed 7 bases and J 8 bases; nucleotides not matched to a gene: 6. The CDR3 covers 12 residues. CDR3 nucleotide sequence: TGTGCCAGCACCGGAGCGGGGGCAACCCAGTACTTC. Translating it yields CASTGAGATQYF.

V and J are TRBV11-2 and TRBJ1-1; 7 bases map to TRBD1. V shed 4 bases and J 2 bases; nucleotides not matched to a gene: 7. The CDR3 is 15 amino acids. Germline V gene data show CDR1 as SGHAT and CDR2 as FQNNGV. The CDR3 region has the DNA TGTGCCAGCAGCTCGGGACAGCGAGAAAACACTGAAGCTTTCTTT. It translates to CASSSGQRENTEAFF.

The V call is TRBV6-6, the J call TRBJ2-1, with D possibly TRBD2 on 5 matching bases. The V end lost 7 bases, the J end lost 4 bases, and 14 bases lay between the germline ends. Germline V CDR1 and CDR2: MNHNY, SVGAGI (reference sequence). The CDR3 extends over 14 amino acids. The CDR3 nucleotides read TGTGCCAGCAAGTTCCCTAGCCCGTACAATGAGCAGTTCTTC. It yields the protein CASKFPSPYNEQFF.

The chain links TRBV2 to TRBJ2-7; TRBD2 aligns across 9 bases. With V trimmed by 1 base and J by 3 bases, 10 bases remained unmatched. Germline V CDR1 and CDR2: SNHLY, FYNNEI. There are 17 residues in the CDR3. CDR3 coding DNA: TGTGCCAGCAGTGAAGAGGGACTAGCAGGCCAAGGCTACGAGCAGTACTTC. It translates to CASSEEGLAGQGYEQYF.